This T cell receptor beta chain was observed in a study of blood T cell repertoires in COVID-19. For the study at large: COVID-19 samples from acute and convalescent phases originated in the United States, Italy and Spain. T cells, B-cell-depleted T cells, or PBMCs provided the cDNA or gDNA that served as material.

The method was immunoSEQ multiplex PCR; TCRdb's version includes in-frame clones alone and lacks a portion of them. This repertoire shows 150,000 to 200,000 clones, roughly 90% found once; its top ten account for 0.6% to 0.8%. The CDR3 is 14 residues long. Germline lookup yields CDR1 LNHNV and CDR2 YYDKDF (reference sequence). V was cut by 9 bases and J by 3 bases, with 15 bases left in between. This TCR was recovered from a man aged 45-60 years with acute or convalescent COVID-19. Sequencing used peripheral blood. The rearrangement uses TRBV15 and TRBJ2-1; D is ambiguous. CDR3 in DNA: TGTGCCACTATTGATGATGGCCGCTACAATGAGCAGTTCTTC. Translated: CATIDDGRYNEQFF. The full variable domain, rest sourced from reference TRBV15 and TRBJ2-1, is DAMVIQNPRYQVTQFGKPVTLSCSQTLNHNVMYWYQQKSSQAPKLLFHYYDKDFNNEADTPDNFQSRRPNTSFCFLDIRSPGLGDTAMYLCATIDDGRYNEQFFGPGTRLTVL.